This record covers a single TCR beta chain. The sample is drawn from a study of cytomegalovirus exposure and HLA in healthy donors. Trimming cost V 5 bases and J 0 bases, with 7 bases left between them. Germline-derived CDR1 and CDR2 are MDHEN and SYDVKM. CDR3 size: 13 residues. Amplification used 60 Vbeta primers and 13 Jbeta primers. Some clones are missing from TCRdb's copy, which holds only in-frame ones; the method was immunoSEQ multiplex PCR. The table has roughly 92,000 clones, about 86% seen once. The V and J genes are TRBV28 and TRBJ1-1, with a tentative D call TRBD1 (6 bases). The specimen was PBMCs. The sequence derives from a woman in her seventies in good health and CMV-seropositive. In DNA form, the CDR3 reads TGTGCCAGCAGTGGGGGCCTGAACACTGAAGCTTTCTTT. It is translated as CASSGGLNTEAFF.